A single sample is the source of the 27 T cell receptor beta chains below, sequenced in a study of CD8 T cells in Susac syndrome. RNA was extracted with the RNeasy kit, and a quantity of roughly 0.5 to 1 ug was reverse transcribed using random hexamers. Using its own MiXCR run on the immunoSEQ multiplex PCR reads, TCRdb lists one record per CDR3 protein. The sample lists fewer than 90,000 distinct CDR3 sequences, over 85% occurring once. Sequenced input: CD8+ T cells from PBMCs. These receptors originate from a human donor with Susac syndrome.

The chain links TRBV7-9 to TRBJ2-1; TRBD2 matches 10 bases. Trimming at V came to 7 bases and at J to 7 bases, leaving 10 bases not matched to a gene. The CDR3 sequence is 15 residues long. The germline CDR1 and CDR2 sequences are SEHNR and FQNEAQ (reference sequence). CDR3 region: CASTEPSGSTNEQFF. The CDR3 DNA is TGTGCCAGCACGGAGCCTAGCGGGAGTACGAATGAGCAGTTCTTC.

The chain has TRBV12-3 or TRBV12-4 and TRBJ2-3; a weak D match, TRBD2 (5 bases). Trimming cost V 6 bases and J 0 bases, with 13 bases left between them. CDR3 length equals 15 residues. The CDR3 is CASRLLVSSTDTQYF. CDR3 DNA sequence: TGTGCCAGCAGGCTACTAGTCTCTAGCACAGATACGCAGTATTTT.

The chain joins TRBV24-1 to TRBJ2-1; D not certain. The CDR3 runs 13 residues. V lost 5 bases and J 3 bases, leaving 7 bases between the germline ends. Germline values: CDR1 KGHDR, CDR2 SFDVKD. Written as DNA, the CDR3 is TGTGCCACCAGTGGAGCCTTCTACAATGAGCAGTTCTTC. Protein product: CATSGAFYNEQFF.

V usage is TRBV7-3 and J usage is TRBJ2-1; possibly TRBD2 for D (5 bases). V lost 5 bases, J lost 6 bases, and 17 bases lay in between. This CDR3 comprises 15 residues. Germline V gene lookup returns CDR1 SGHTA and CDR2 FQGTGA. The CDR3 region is CASSRIRGEGNEQFF. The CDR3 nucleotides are TGTGCCAGCAGCCGGATACGGGGAGAAGGCAATGAGCAGTTCTTC.

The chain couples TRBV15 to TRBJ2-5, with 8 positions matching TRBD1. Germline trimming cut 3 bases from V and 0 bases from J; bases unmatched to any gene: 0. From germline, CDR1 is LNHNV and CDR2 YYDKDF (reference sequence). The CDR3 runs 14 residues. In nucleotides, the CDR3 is TGTGCCACCAGCAGCAGGGGGCACCAAGAGACCCAGTACTTC. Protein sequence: CATSSRGHQETQYF. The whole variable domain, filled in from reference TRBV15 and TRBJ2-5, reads DAMVIQNPRYQVTQFGKPVTLSCSQTLNHNVMYWYQQKSSQAPKLLFHYYDKDFNNEADTPDNFQSRRPNTSFCFLDIRSPGLGDTAMYLCATSSRGHQETQYFGPGTRLLVL.

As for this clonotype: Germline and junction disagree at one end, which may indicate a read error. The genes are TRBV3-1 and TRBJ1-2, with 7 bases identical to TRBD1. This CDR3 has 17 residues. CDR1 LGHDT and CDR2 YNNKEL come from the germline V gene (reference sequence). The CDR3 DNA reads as TGTGCCAACAGCCAATCGACGCCGGGACAGCAGTACTATGGCTACACCTTC. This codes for CANSQSTPGQQYYGYTF.

CDR3 residues: CASSPQDRSPLHF. DNA for the CDR3: TGTGCCAGCAGCCCGCAAGACCGCTCACCCCTCCACTTT. The chain is built from TRBV4-2 and TRBJ1-6; D ambiguous. CDR3 length equals 13 residues. CDR1 and CDR2 from the germline V gene are LGHNA and YNFKEQ. The ends were cut back, 4 bases at V and 10 bases at J, with 11 bases in the middle.

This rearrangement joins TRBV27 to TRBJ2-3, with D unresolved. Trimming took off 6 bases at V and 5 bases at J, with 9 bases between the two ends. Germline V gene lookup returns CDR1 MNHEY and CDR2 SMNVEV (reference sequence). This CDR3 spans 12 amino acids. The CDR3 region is CASSPTGDTQYF. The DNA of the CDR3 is TGTGCCAGCAGCCCGACTGGAGATACGCAGTATTTT.

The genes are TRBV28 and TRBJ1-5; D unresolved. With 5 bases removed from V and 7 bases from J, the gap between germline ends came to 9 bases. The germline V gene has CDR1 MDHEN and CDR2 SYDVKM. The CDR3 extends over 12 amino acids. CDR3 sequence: CASSPLWQPQHF. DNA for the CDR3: TGTGCCAGCAGTCCTCTCTGGCAGCCCCAGCATTTT.

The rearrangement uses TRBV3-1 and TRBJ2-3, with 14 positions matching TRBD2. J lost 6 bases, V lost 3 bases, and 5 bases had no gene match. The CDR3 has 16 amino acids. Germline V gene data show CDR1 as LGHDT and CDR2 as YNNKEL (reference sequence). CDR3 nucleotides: TGTGCCAGCAGCCAGGGGACTAGCGGGAGTTTTGATACGCAGTATTTT. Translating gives CASSQGTSGSFDTQYF.

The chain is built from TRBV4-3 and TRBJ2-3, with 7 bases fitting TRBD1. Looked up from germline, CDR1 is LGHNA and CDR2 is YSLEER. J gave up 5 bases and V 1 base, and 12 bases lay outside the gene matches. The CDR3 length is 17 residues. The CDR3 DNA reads TGCGCCAGCAGCCAAGGGCTGGGGACAGAGGAAGGAGATACGCAGTATTTT. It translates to CASSQGLGTEEGDTQYF.

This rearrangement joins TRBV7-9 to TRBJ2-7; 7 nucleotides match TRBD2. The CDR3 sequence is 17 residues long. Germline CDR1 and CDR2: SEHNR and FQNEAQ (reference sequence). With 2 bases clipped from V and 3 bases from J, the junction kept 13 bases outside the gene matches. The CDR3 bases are TGTGCCAGCAGCTTATCAGGAAGCGGGGCCTCGGACTACGAGCAGTACTTC. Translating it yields CASSLSGSGASDYEQYF. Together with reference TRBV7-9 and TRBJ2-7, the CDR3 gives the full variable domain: DTGVSQNPRHKITKRGQNVTFRCDPISEHNRLYWYRQTLGQGPEFLTYFQNEAQLEKSRLLSDRFSAERPKGSFSTLEIQRTEQGDSAMYLCASSLSGSGASDYEQYFGPGTRLTVT.

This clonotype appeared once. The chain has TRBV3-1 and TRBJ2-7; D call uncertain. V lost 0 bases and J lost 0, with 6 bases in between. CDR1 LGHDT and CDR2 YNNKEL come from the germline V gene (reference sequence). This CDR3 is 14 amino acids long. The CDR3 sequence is CASSQDWGSYEQYF. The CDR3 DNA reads TGTGCCAGCAGCCAAGATTGGGGCTCCTACGAGCAGTACTTC.

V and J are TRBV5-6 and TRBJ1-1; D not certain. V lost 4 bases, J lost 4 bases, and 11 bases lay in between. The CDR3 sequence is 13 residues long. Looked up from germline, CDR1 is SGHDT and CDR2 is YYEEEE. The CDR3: CASSTDPTTEAFF. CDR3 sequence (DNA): TGTGCCAGCAGCACGGACCCCACCACTGAAGCTTTCTTT.

The DNA for the CDR3 is TGTGCCAGCAGCGTAGACAGAGGGCATGAGCAGTTCTTC. This translates into CASSVDRGHEQFF. The V and J genes are TRBV9 and TRBJ2-1; D possibly corresponds to TRBD2 (5 bases). CDR1 and CDR2 (germline): SGDLS, YYNGEE. The ends were cut back, 0 bases at V and 8 bases at J, with 9 bases in the middle. The CDR3 length is 13 residues.

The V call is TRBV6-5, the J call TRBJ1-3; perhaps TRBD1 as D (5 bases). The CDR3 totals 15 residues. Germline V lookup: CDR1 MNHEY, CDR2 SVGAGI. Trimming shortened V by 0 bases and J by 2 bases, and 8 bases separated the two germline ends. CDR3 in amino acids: CASSYSGRAGNTIYF. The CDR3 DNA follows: TGTGCCAGCAGTTACTCGGGCAGGGCTGGAAACACCATATATTTT.

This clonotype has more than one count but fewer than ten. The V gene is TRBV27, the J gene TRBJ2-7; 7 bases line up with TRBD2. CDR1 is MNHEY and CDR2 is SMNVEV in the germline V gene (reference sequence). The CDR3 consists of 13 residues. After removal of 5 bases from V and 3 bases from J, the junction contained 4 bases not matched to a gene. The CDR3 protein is CASSQGTIYEQYF. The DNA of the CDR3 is TGTGCCAGCAGTCAAGGGACTATCTACGAGCAGTACTTC.

The CDR3 spells CSARDREGAGYGYTF. As DNA, the CDR3 is TGCAGTGCTAGAGATCGGGAGGGTGCCGGGTATGGCTACACCTTC. The chain couples TRBV20-1 to TRBJ1-2; D is ambiguous. V shed 0 bases and J shed 5 bases, with 16 bases lying between them. The CDR3 is 15 residues long. Germline V gives CDR1 DFQATT, CDR2 SNEGSKA (reference sequence).

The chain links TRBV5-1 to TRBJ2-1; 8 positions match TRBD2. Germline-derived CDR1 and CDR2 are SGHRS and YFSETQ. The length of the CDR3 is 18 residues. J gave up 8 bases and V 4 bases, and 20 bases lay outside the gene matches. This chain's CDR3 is CASSTGLAGRQGWDEQFF. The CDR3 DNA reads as TGCGCCAGCAGCACCGGACTAGCAGGCAGACAAGGGTGGGATGAGCAGTTCTTC.

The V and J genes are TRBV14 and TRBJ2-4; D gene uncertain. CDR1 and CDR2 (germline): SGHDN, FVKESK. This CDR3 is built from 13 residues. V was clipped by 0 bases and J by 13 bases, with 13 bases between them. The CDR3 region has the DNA TGTGCCAGCAGCCAAGATTTTGGCGCCAGCCAGTACTTC. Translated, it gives CASSQDFGASQYF.

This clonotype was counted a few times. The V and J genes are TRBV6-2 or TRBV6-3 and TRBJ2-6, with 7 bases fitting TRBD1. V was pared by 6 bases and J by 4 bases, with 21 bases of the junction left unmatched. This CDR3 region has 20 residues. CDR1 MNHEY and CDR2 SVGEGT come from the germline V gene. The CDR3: CASSYPGQEGVELGANVLTF. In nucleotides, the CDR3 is TGTGCCAGCAGCTACCCCGGACAGGAAGGTGTGGAGCTGGGGGCCAACGTCCTGACTTTC.

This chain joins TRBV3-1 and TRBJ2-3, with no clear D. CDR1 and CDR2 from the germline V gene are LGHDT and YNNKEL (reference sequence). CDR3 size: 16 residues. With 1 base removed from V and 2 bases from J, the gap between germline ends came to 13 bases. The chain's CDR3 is CASSQVDRTTTDTQYF. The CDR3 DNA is TGTGCCAGCAGCCAAGTGGATCGGACCACCACAGATACGCAGTATTTT.

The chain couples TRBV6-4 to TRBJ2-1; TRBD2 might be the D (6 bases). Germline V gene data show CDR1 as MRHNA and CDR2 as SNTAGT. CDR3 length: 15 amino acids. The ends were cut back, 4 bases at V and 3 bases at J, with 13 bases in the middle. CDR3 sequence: CASSVRTGDYNEQFF. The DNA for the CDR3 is TGTGCCAGCAGTGTCCGAACGGGGGACTACAATGAGCAGTTCTTC.

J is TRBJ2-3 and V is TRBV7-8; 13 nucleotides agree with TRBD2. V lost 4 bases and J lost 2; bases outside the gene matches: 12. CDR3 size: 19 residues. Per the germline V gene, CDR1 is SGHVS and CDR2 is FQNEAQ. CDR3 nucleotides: TGTGCCAGCAGCTCGGAACTAGCGGGGGGGCCTCGTATCACAGATACGCAGTATTTT. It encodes CASSSELAGGPRITDTQYF.

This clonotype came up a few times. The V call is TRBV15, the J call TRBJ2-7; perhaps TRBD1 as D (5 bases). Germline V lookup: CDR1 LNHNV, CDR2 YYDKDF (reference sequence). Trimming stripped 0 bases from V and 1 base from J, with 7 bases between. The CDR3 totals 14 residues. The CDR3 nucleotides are TGTGCCACCAGCAGAGATTGGACATCCTACGAGCAGTACTTC. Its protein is CATSRDWTSYEQYF.

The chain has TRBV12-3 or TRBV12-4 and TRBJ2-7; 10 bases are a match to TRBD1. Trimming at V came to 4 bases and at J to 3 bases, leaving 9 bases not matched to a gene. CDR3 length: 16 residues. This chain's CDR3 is CASSSPRDRGFYEQYF. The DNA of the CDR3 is TGTGCCAGCAGTTCCCCCCGGGACAGGGGTTTCTACGAGCAGTACTTC.

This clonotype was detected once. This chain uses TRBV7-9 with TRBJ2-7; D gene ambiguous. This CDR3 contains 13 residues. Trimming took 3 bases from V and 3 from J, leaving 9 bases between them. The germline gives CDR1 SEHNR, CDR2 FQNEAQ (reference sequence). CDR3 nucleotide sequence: TGTGCCAGCAGCTTTTTGAGCAGCTACGAGCAGTACTTC. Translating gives CASSFLSSYEQYF. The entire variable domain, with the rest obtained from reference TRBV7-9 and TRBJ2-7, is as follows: DTGVSQNPRHKITKRGQNVTFRCDPISEHNRLYWYRQTLGQGPEFLTYFQNEAQLEKSRLLSDRFSAERPKGSFSTLEIQRTEQGDSAMYLCASSFLSSYEQYFGPGTRLTVT.